The clone carrying this T cell receptor (beta chain) was seen only once. No antigen is known for it. Method: immunoSEQ multiplex PCR; TCRdb's copy keeps in-frame clones and lacks some. The data contain 69,000 or so clones, around 86% of them seen just once; the ten biggest clones take up 0.5% to 0.6%. These data come from a study of OX40 agonist ivuxolimab in advanced cancers. Study in general: Enrolled patients in dose escalation had cancers that were hepatocellular carcinoma, melanoma, renal cell or head and neck cancer. The group had a mean age of about 60 years, ranged from about 20 to 79, and was 82.7% male.

V was trimmed by 6 bases and J by 1 base, leaving 6 bases between them. CDR1 is MNHEY and CDR2 is SVGAGI in the germline V gene. The CDR3 has 12 amino acids. Study-wide points: CD4+ and CD8+ blood T cells expanded clonally by week 6 at 0.1 to 3.0 mg/kg.

The chain is built from TRBV6-5 and TRBJ1-2; D remains unclear. The sample was CD4+ or CD8+ T cells sorted from blood, taken in a trial of the OX40 agonist ivuxolimab. The TCR comes from an adult with an advanced solid tumor such as melanoma, head and neck, liver or kidney cancer. The CDR3 spells CASRTINYGYTF. In DNA, the CDR3 is TGTGCCAGCAGAACTATTAACTATGGCTACACCTTC.